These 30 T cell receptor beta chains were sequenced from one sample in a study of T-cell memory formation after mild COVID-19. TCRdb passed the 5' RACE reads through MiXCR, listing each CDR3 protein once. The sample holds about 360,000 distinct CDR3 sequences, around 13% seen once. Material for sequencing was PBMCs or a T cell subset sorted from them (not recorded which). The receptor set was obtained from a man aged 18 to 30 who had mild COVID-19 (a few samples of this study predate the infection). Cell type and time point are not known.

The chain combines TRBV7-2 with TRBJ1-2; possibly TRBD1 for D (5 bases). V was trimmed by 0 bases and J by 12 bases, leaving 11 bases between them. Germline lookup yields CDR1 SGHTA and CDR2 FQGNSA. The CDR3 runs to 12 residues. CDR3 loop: CASSLAQGMNTF. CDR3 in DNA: TGTGCCAGCAGCTTAGCGCAGGGTATGAACACCTTC.

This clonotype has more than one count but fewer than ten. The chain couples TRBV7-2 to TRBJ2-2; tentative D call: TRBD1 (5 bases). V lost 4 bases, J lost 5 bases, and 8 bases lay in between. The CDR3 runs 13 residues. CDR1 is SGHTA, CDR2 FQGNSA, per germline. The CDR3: CASSWTQTGELFF. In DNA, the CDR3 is TGTGCCAGCAGCTGGACACAAACCGGGGAGCTGTTTTTT.

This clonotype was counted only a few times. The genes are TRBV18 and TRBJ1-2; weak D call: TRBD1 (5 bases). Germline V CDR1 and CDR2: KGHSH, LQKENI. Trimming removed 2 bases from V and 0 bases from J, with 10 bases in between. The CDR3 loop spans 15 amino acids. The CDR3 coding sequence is TGTGCCAGCTCACCAGCGGCAGGGTCTAACTATGGCTACACCTTC. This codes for CASSPAAGSNYGYTF.

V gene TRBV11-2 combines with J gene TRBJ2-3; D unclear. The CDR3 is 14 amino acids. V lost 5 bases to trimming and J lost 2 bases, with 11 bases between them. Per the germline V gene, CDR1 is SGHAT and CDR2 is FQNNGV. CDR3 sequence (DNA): TGTGCCAGCAGCCGGTGGGCCTCCACAGATACGCAGTATTTT. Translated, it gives CASSRWASTDTQYF.

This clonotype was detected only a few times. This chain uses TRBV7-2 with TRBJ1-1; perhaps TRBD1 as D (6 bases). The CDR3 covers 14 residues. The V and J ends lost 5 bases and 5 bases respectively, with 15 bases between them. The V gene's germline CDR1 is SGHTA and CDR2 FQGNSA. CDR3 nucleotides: TGTGCCAGCAGCAAAGGACAGAGTTTTACTGAAGCTTTCTTT. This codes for CASSKGQSFTEAFF.

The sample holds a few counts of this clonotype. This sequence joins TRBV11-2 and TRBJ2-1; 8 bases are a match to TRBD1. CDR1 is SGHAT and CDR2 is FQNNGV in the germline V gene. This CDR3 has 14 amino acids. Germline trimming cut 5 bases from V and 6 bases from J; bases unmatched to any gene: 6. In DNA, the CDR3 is TGTGCCAGCAGCACGGGACAGGCAATCAATGAGCAGTTCTTC. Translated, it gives CASSTGQAINEQFF.

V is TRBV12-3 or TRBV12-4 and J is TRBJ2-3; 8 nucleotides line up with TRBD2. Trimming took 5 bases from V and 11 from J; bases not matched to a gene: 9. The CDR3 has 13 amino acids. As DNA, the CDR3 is TGTGCCAGCAGTCGAACTCGCGGGGGGTTGCAGTATTTT. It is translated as CASSRTRGGLQYF.

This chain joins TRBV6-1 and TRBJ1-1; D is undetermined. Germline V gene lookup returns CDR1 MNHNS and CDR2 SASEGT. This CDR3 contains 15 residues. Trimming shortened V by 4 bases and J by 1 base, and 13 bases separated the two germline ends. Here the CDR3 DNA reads TGTGCCAGCAGTGTTTTGGTACAGACGAACACTGAAGCTTTCTTT. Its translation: CASSVLVQTNTEAFF.

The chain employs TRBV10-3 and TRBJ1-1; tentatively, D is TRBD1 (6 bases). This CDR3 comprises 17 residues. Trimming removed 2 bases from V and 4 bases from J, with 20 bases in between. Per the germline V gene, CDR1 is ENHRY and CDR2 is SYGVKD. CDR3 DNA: TGTGCCATCAGTGAGGGGTTCTGGCAGGGGTTAGTCACTGAAGCTTTCTTT. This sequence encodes CAISEGFWQGLVTEAFF.

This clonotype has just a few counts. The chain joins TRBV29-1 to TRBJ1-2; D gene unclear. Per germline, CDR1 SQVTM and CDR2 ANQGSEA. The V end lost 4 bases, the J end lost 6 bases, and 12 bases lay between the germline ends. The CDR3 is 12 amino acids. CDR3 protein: CSVAGGNNGYTF. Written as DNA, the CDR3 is TGCAGCGTTGCCGGAGGCAATAATGGCTACACCTTC.

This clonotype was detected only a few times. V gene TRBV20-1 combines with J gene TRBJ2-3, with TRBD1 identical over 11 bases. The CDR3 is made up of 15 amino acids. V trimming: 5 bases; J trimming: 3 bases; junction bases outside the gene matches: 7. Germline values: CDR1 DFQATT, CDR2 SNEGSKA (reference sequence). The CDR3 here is CSAGGGQGVTDTQYF. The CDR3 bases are TGCAGTGCTGGAGGGGGACAGGGGGTGACAGATACGCAGTATTTT.

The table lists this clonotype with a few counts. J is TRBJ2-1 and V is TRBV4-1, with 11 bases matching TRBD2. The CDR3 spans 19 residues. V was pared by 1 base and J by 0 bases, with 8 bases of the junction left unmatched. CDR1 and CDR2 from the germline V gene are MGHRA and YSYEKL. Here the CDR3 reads CASSQVGLAGGFSYNEQFF. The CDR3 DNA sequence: TGCGCCAGCAGCCAAGTAGGGCTAGCGGGGGGCTTCTCCTACAATGAGCAGTTCTTC.

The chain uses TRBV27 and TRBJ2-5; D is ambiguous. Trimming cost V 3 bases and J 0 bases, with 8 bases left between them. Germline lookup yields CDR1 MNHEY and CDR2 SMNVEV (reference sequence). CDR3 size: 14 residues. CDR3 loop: CASSLARHQETQYF. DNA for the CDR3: TGTGCCAGCAGTTTGGCACGGCACCAAGAGACCCAGTACTTC.

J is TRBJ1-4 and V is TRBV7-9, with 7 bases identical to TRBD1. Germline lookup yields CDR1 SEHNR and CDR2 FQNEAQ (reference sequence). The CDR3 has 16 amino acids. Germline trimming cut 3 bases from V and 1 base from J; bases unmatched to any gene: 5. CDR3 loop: CASSLRQGGTNEKLFF. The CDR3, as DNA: TGTGCCAGCAGCTTGAGACAGGGTGGAACTAATGAAAAACTGTTTTTT.

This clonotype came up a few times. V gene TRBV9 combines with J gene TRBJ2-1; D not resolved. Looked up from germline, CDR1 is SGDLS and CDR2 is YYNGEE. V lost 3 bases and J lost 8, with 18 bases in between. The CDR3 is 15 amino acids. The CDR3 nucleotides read TGTGCCAGCAGCGCCGGGTTAAGAAGGGTTGATGAGCAGTTCTTC. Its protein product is CASSAGLRRVDEQFF.

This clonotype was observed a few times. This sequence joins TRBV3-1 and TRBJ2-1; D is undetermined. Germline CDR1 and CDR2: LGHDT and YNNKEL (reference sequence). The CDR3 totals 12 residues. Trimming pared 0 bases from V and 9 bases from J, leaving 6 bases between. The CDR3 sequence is CASSQDLSEQFF. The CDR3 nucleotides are TGTGCCAGCAGCCAAGATTTAAGTGAGCAGTTCTTC.

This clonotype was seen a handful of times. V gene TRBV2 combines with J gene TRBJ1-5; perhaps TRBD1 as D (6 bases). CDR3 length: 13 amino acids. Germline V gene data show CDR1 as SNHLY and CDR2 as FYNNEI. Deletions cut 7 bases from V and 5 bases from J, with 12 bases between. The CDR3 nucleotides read TGTGCCAGCAACCGGGACAAAGATCAGCCCCAGCATTTT. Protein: CASNRDKDQPQHF.

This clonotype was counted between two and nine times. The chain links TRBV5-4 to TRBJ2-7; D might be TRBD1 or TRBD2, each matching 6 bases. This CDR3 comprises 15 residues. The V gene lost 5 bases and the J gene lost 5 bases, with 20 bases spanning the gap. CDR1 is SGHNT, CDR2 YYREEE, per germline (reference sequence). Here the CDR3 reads CASSPGAQASHEQYV. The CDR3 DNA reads TGTGCCAGCAGTCCGGGGGCCCAGGCTTCCCACGAGCAGTACGTC.

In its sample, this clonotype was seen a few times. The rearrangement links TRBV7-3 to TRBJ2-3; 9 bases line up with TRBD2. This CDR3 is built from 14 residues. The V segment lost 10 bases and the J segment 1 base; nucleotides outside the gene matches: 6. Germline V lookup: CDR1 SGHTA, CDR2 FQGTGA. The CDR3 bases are TGTGCCACCTCTCCTAGCGGGGGCACAGATACGCAGTATTTT. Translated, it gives CATSPSGGTDTQYF.

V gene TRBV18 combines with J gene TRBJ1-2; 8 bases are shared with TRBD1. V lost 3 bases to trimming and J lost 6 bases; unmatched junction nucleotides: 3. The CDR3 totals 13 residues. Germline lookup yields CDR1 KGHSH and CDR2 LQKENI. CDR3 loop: CASSPQDRDGYTF. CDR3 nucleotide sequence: TGTGCCAGCTCACCGCAGGACAGGGATGGCTACACCTTC.

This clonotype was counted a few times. CDR3 sequence: CAWSVDSYYQETQYF. The CDR3 coding sequence is TGTGCCTGGAGTGTGGACAGTTACTACCAAGAGACCCAGTACTTC. The genes are TRBV30 and TRBJ2-5; D is perhaps TRBD1 (6 bases). This CDR3 is 15 amino acids long. The V end lost 0 bases, the J end lost 0 bases, and 11 bases lay between the germline ends. Germline V gene lookup returns CDR1 GTSNPN and CDR2 SVGIG (reference sequence).

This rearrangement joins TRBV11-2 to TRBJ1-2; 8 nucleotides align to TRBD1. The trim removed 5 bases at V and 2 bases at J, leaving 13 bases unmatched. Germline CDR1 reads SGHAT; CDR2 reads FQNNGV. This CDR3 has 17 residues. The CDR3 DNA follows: TGTGCCAGCAGCGCCCGTCGGTCCACAGGGGGAAACTATGGCTACACCTTC. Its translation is CASSARRSTGGNYGYTF.

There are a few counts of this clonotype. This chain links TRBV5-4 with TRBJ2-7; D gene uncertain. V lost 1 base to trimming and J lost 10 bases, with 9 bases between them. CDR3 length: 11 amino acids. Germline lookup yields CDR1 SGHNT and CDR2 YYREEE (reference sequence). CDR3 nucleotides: TGTGCCAGCAGCTTGAGGGTAAAACAGTACGTC. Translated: CASSLRVKQYV.

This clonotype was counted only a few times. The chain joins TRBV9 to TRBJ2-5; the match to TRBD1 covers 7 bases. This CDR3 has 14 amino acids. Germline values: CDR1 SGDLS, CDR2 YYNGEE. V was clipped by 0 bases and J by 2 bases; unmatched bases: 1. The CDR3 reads CASSVEQGQETQYF. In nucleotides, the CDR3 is TGTGCCAGCAGCGTAGAACAGGGGCAAGAGACCCAGTACTTC.

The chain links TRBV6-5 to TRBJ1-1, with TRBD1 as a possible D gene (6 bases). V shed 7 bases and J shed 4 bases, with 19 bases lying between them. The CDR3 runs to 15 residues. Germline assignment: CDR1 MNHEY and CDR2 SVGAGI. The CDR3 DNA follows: TGTGCCAGCAACCGGTTGCGAAGGGGGATCACTGAAGCTTTCTTT. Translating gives CASNRLRRGITEAFF.

CDR3 region: CASSAPGSGTGEIHF. The CDR3 DNA sequence: TGTGCCAGCAGTGCACCCGGCTCCGGGACAGGGGAAATCCACTTT. The chain is built from TRBV12-3 or TRBV12-4 and TRBJ1-6; 10 bases align to TRBD1. CDR3 length: 15 amino acids. V lost 5 bases to trimming and J lost 17 bases; unmatched junction nucleotides: 15.

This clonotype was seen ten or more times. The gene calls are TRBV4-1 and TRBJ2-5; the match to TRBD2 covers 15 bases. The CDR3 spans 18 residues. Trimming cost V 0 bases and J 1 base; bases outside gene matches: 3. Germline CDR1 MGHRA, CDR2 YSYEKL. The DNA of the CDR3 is TGCGCCAGCAGCCAAGATAGGGGACTAGCGGGGGGCCAAGAGACCCAGTACTTC. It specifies CASSQDRGLAGGQETQYF.

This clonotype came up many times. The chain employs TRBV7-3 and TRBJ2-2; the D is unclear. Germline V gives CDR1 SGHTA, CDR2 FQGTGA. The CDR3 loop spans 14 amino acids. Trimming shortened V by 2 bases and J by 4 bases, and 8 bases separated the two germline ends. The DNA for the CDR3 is TGTGCCAGCAGCTTAGGGGTCGGCACCGGGGAGCTGTTTTTT. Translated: CASSLGVGTGELFF.

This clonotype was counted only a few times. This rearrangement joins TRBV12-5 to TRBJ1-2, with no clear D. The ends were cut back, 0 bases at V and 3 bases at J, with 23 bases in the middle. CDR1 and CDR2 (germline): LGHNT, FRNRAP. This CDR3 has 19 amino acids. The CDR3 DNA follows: TGTGCTAGTGGTTTGGTACTGTCTAGGGAACTACCCTCCCACTATGGCTACACCTTC. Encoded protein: CASGLVLSRELPSHYGYTF.

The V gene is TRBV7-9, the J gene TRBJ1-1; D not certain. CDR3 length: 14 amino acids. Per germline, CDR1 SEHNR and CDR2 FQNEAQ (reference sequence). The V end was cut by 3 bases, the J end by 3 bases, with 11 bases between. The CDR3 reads CASSLTEAHTEAFF. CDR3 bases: TGTGCCAGCAGCTTGACGGAGGCGCACACTGAAGCTTTCTTT.